This is a list of T cell receptor beta chains from one sample in a study of early T cells in non-severe SARS-CoV-2 infection. TCRdb re-called the 5' RACE reads through MiXCR, storing one row per CDR3 protein. The table has roughly 48,000 distinct CDR3 sequences, around 8% seen once. Sequencing was done on a sample of whole blood. Every receptor here comes from an adult who was a healthcare worker with PCR-confirmed SARS-CoV-2 infection or an uninfected control (not recorded which). Each CDR3 is given with its conserved first and last residue. D genes are given only for firm matches. Size tells how often a clone was seen (once, few, many) or the class of an expanded clone, and some rows leave it out.

CASKGTVSSGNTIYF | TGTGCCAGCAAGGGGACGGTGAGCTCTGGAAACACCATATATTTT | . | TRBV2 | . | TRBJ1-3
CASSLQGYNEQFF | TGCGCCAGCAGCTTACAGGGATACAATGAGCAGTTCTTC | . | TRBV5-1 | . | TRBJ2-1
CASSVYGNTIYF | TGTGCCAGCAGCGTTTATGGAAACACCATATATTTT | many | TRBV9 | . | TRBJ1-3
CASSPGGGWNNQPQHF | TGTGCCAGCAGCCCAGGTGGAGGGTGGAACAATCAGCCCCAGCATTTT | many | TRBV5-8 | . | TRBJ1-5
CASSDGFKILDTQYF | TGTGCCAGCAGCGATGGTTTTAAGATTCTGGATACGCAGTATTTT | few | TRBV7-2 | . | TRBJ2-3
CASSFGLQALYEQYF | TGTGCCAGCAGCTTCGGATTACAGGCGCTTTACGAGCAGTACTTC | many | TRBV7-2 | . | TRBJ2-7
CASSVRGNTGELFF | TGTGCCAGCAGCGTAAGGGGGAACACCGGGGAGCTGTTTTTT | few | TRBV11-3 | . | TRBJ2-2
CASSSGPDYEQYF | TGTGCCAGCAGCTCCGGACCAGACTACGAGCAGTACTTC | few | TRBV7-6 | . | TRBJ2-7
CASSIRTSGRTYEQYF | TGCGCCAGTAGTATAAGGACTAGCGGGCGGACCTACGAGCAGTACTTC | . | TRBV19 | TRBD2 | TRBJ2-7
CASSFRRETQYF | TGTGCCAGCAGTTTTAGAAGGGAGACCCAGTACTTC | few | TRBV12-3/TRBV12-4 | . | TRBJ2-5
CASSVEPGDTQYF | TGTGCCAGCAGCGTAGAGCCGGGCGATACGCAGTATTTT | few | TRBV9 | . | TRBJ2-3
CASSLSLADTQYF | TGTGCCAGCAGTTTATCGCTGGCAGATACGCAGTATTTT | many | TRBV27 | . | TRBJ2-3